The 9 T cell receptor beta chains below come from one sample, sequenced in a study of shared clonotypes between healthy human individuals. The table came from immunoSEQ multiplex PCR; TCRdb's copy has only in-frame clones and leaves some out. The sample shows approximately 1,000,000 clones, around three quarters of them seen only once. Source material: memory CD4+ T cells from PBMCs. Subset in this sample: CD45RA-negative fraction. Every receptor here comes from a man between 18 and 35 years old in good health. Some clones in this sample may be carry-over from other donors' samples.

V and J are TRBV5-5 and TRBJ2-5; 15 bases map to TRBD2. The CDR3 runs 16 residues. The V gene end was trimmed by 3 bases and the J gene end by 3 bases; junction bases not matched to a gene: 3. Per the germline V gene, CDR1 is SGHKS and CDR2 is YYEKEE (reference sequence). CDR3 amino acids: CASSSGLAGGEETQYF. The CDR3 DNA reads TGTGCCAGCAGCTCGGGACTAGCGGGAGGAGAAGAGACCCAGTACTTC. The full variable domain, rest sourced from reference TRBV5-5 and TRBJ2-5, is DAGVTQSPTHLIKTRGQQVTLRCSPISGHKSVSWYQQVLGQGPQFIFQYYEKEERGRGNFPDRFSARQFPNYSSELNVNALLLGDSALYLCASSSGLAGGEETQYFGPGTRLLVL.

The chain has TRBV15 and TRBJ1-4; D perhaps matches TRBD1 (6 bases). Germline values: CDR1 LNHNV, CDR2 YYDKDF (reference sequence). V gave up 5 bases and J gave up 1 base, with 11 bases separating them. There are 15 residues in the CDR3. CDR3: CATSGGRRTNEKLFF. The CDR3 DNA reads as TGTGCCACCAGCGGGGGCAGGCGAACTAATGAAAAACTGTTTTTT. The whole variable domain, filled in from reference TRBV15 and TRBJ1-4, reads DAMVIQNPRYQVTQFGKPVTLSCSQTLNHNVMYWYQQKSSQAPKLLFHYYDKDFNNEADTPDNFQSRRPNTSFCFLDIRSPGLGDTAMYLCATSGGRRTNEKLFFGSGTQLSVL.

The V and J genes are TRBV29-1 and TRBJ2-3; the D is unclear. CDR3 length: 11 residues. V lost 5 bases to trimming and J lost 6 bases, with 9 bases between them. The germline V gene encodes CDR1 SQVTM and CDR2 ANQGSEA. Here the CDR3 reads CSVNGWDTQYF. CDR3 DNA: TGCAGCGTTAATGGCTGGGATACGCAGTATTTT.

The chain is built from TRBV7-2 and TRBJ2-3; D may correspond to TRBD1 or TRBD2 (6 bases each). Germline lookup yields CDR1 SGHTA and CDR2 FQGNSA. Trimming cost V 1 base and J 4 bases, with 15 bases left between them. The CDR3 runs 16 residues. The CDR3 loop reads CASSLGAGEVSDTQYF. The CDR3 nucleotides read TGTGCCAGCAGCTTAGGGGCAGGGGAGGTCTCAGATACGCAGTATTTT.

The CDR3 sequence: CASSFPLRNEQFF. In DNA form, the CDR3 reads TGTGCCAGCAGCTTCCCCCTAAGAAATGAGCAGTTCTTC. J is TRBJ2-1 and V is TRBV7-2; D is unclear. Germline CDR1 and CDR2: SGHTA and FQGNSA. V lost 3 bases and J 7 bases, leaving 10 bases between the germline ends. The CDR3 is 13 residues long.

The chain uses TRBV7-9 and TRBJ2-7, with TRBD1 identical over 12 bases. V was clipped by 2 bases and J by 9 bases; unmatched bases: 11. Looked up from germline, CDR1 is SEHNR and CDR2 is FQNEAQ (reference sequence). The length of the CDR3 is 16 residues. The CDR3 spells CASSLSGPGQGAGQYF. The CDR3 nucleotides are TGTGCCAGCAGCTTATCGGGACCGGGACAGGGGGCGGGGCAGTACTTC.

The rearrangement joins TRBV5-4 to TRBJ2-1, with 9 positions matching TRBD2. Trimming removed 4 bases from V and 15 bases from J; junction bases left unmatched: 8. Per germline, CDR1 SGHNT and CDR2 YYREEE (reference sequence). The CDR3 is 12 residues long. DNA of the CDR3: TGTGCCAGCAGCCCAAGTAGCGGGAGTCCGTTCTTC. It translates to CASSPSSGSPFF.

Concerning this clone: At one boundary the junction diverges from the germline segment, which might be a read error. In the same sample, other DNA sequences code for this CDR3. V is TRBV5-1 and J is TRBJ2-7; no definite D call. The CDR3 contains 12 residues. Germline CDR1 is SGHRS and CDR2 is YFSETQ. The CDR3 region has the DNA TGCGCCAGCAGTTTGGAACCCTACGAGCAGTACTTC. The encoded protein is CASSLEPYEQYF.

The chain has TRBV7-9 and TRBJ1-6; no clear D. This CDR3 is 16 amino acids long. V was clipped by 5 bases and J by 3 bases, with 14 bases between them. Germline CDR1 SEHNR, CDR2 FQNEAQ (reference sequence). CDR3 sequence reads: CASSPPIQLYNSPLHF. For the CDR3, the DNA is TGTGCCAGCAGCCCGCCCATACAGCTCTATAATTCACCCCTCCACTTT.